The T cell receptor (beta chain) described here comes from a study of cytomegalovirus exposure and HLA in healthy donors. With respect to this clone: Its antigen is currently unknown.

V was trimmed by 4 bases and J by 7 bases, leaving 9 bases between them. CDR1 and CDR2 (germline): SGHRS, YFSETQ. The CDR3 extends over 12 amino acids. Whole-study findings and limits: Researchers counted roughly 150 TCR beta chains as cytomegalovirus-associated. Published work reported that the classifier diagnosed cytomegalovirus status with high specificity and sensitivity.

Some clones are missing from TCRdb's copy, which holds only in-frame ones; the method was immunoSEQ multiplex PCR. The sample records about 110,000 clones, more than 75% being singletons. V is TRBV5-1 and J is TRBJ2-1, with a possible D match to TRBD2 (6 bases). The TCR was taken from a woman in her 30s in good health and CMV-seropositive. The material sequenced was PBMCs. Here the CDR3 DNA reads TGCGCCAGCAGCGGGGACTTAAATGAGCAGTTCTTC. Protein: CASSGDLNEQFF.